The present T cell receptor (beta chain) was sequenced within a study of T cell responses to AZD1222 COVID-19 vaccine. Measured with immunoSEQ multiplex PCR; TCRdb has only the in-frame clones, and not every one. The table lists about 83,000 clones, 70% to 90% of them singletons. CDR3 length: 15 residues. Germline loops: CDR1 MNHEY, CDR2 SVGAGI. V lost 3 bases, J lost 4 bases, and 7 bases stayed unmatched. Sample: peripheral blood, taken on day 0 of MenACWY control vaccination. The chain employs TRBV6-5 and TRBJ2-3; 7 nucleotides agree with TRBD2. This receptor was taken from an adult in good health. The CDR3 is CASSYLAEIADTQYF. In nucleotides, the CDR3 is TGTGCCAGCAGTTATCTAGCGGAAATAGCAGATACGCAGTATTTT.